This T cell receptor beta chain comes out of a study of memory CD4+ T cells and cytomegalovirus serostatus. Single viable CD3+CD4+CD8-CD45RO+ cells were sorted as the memory CD4+ T cells. Original methodology: Out-of-frame sequences were removed, leaving around 2,000,000 distinct TCRbeta sequences. The data were produced by immunoSEQ multiplex PCR, yet TCRdb's version contains in-frame clones alone and is incomplete. V, J and clone size derive from that table, while D and trimming were established from the DNA sequence. The sample carries 60,000 to 70,000 clones, over 70% recorded once. The sequenced sample was memory CD4+ T cells from blood. The receptor comes from an adult in good health and CMV-seronegative. Some clones in this sample may be carry-over from other donors' samples.

The CDR3 is CASSPLRTGVVTGELFF. In DNA form, the CDR3 reads TGTGCCAGCTCACCCCTCAGGACAGGGGTTGTCACCGGGGAGCTGTTTTTT. The rearrangement links TRBV18 to TRBJ2-2; TRBD1 matches 9 bases. Germline V gene sequence: CDR1 KGHSH, CDR2 LQKENI. The CDR3 is 17 residues long. V shed 3 bases, J shed 4 bases, and the junction held 9 bases outside the gene matches.